Reported below is one T cell receptor beta chain. Its antigen is still unknown. The sample comes from a study of cytomegalovirus exposure and HLA in healthy donors. Study-wide background: An earlier analysis found around 100 million unique TCR beta sequences from about 179 million T cells. Broader study findings: DRB1 had the most TCR associations and HLA-C the fewest, a later analysis found, with rates varying by HLA locus. Previous analysis showed most TCR beta V segments were productive about 90% or about 30% of the time.

The PCR was carried out with 60 Vbeta primers and 13 Jbeta primers. Measured with immunoSEQ multiplex PCR; TCRdb has only the in-frame clones, and not every one. The sample lists about 150,000 clones, about 76% occurring once. Germline loops: CDR1 MNHEY, CDR2 SMNVEV (reference sequence). The CDR3 is 17 amino acids. V shed 0 bases, J shed 7 bases, and the junction held 8 bases outside the gene matches. The rearrangement joins TRBV27 to TRBJ2-1; TRBD2 aligns across 11 bases. Sequencing input: PBMCs. The source of this sequence is a young man in good health and CMV-seropositive. The CDR3 here is CASSLSKLGTSGNEQFF. CDR3 coding DNA: TGTGCCAGCAGTTTATCGAAGTTGGGGACTAGCGGTAATGAGCAGTTCTTC.